Below are 21 T cell receptor beta chains sequenced from a single sample in a study of radiotherapy plus CTLA-4 blockade in lung cancer. Some clones are missing from TCRdb's copy, which holds only in-frame ones; the method was immunoSEQ multiplex PCR. The data hold 40,000 to 55,000 clones, with 86% observed a single time. Sequencing used peripheral blood, obtained from a patient treated with radiotherapy plus ipilimumab. The origin of the receptors is a human donor with non-small cell lung cancer that progressed on radiotherapy plus ipilimumab. Some clones in this sample may be carry-over from other donors' samples.

The rearrangement joins TRBV5-1 to TRBJ2-2; D is possibly TRBD2 (6 bases). This CDR3 spans 15 amino acids. The germline gives CDR1 SGHRS, CDR2 YFSETQ. V gave up 4 bases and J gave up 2 bases, with 12 bases separating them. The CDR3 coding sequence is TGCGCCAGCAGCCCTGGGACTTTTAACACCGGGGAGCTGTTTTTT. This codes for CASSPGTFNTGELFF.

This chain uses TRBV10-2 with TRBJ1-5, with 7 bases identical to TRBD1. The germline V gene has CDR1 WSHSY and CDR2 SAAADI. The CDR3 runs 15 residues. Trimming took 2 bases from V and 3 from J; bases not matched to a gene: 4. The chain's CDR3 is CASSEIGGINQPQHF. CDR3 nucleotide sequence: TGCGCCAGCAGTGAGATAGGGGGCATCAATCAGCCCCAGCATTTT.

V usage is TRBV12-5 and J usage is TRBJ2-5; D might be TRBD2 (6 bases). V was pared by 2 bases and J by 5 bases, with 12 bases between. This CDR3 contains 14 residues. Germline assignment: CDR1 LGHNT and CDR2 FRNRAP. The CDR3 DNA follows: TGTGCTAGTGGTTTGACGGGAGTGAGGGAGACCCAGTACTTC. As protein: CASGLTGVRETQYF.

The rearrangement uses TRBV10-3 and TRBJ2-1, with 10 bases lining up with TRBD2. The J segment lost 8 bases and the V segment lost 7 bases, leaving 2 bases of the junction unmatched. Germline CDR1 and CDR2: ENHRY and SYGVKD. The CDR3 length is 12 residues. The CDR3 coding sequence is TGTGCCATCACTAGCGGGAGCCATGAGCAGTTCTTC. It translates to CAITSGSHEQFF.

This rearrangement joins TRBV5-1 to TRBJ2-7, with 10 bases fitting TRBD1. The V gene's germline CDR1 is SGHRS and CDR2 YFSETQ. This CDR3 comprises 14 residues. V shed 4 bases and J 6 bases; nucleotides not matched to a gene: 7. CDR3 protein: CASSATGTGAEQYF. The CDR3 bases are TGCGCCAGCAGCGCAACCGGGACAGGGGCCGAGCAGTACTTC.

V and J are TRBV5-4 and TRBJ1-1; 7 bases line up with TRBD1. This CDR3 contains 14 residues. Germline V gene sequence: CDR1 SGHNT, CDR2 YYREEE (reference sequence). V lost 4 bases, J lost 7 bases, and 10 bases stayed unmatched. The DNA for the CDR3 is TGTGCCAGCAGCCCTCCCGGGACAGATCTTGAAGCTTTCTTT. Protein sequence: CASSPPGTDLEAFF.

This chain links TRBV11-2 with TRBJ2-7; 7 bases line up with TRBD2. Losses at the gene ends were 5 bases for V and 1 base for J; bases not matched to a gene: 5. The CDR3 covers 14 residues. Germline lookup yields CDR1 SGHAT and CDR2 FQNNGV. This chain's CDR3 is CASSPWTSSYEQYF. For the CDR3, the DNA is TGTGCCAGCAGCCCGTGGACTAGTTCCTACGAGCAGTACTTC.

The V call is TRBV19, the J call TRBJ1-3; TRBD1 might be the D (5 bases). The germline V and J ends were trimmed by 3 bases and 0 bases, with 9 bases remaining between them. The CDR3 covers 15 residues. Germline V CDR1 and CDR2: LNHDA, SQIVND (reference sequence). The CDR3 DNA reads as TGTGCCAGTAGTATCAATCAGGGCTCTGGAAACACCATATATTTT. It translates to CASSINQGSGNTIYF. The full variable domain, rest sourced from reference TRBV19 and TRBJ1-3, is DGGITQSPKYLFRKEGQNVTLSCEQNLNHDAMYWYRQDPGQGLRLIYYSQIVNDFQKGDIAEGYSVSREKKESFPLTVTSAQKNPTAFYLCASSINQGSGNTIYFGEGSWLTVV.

The chain has TRBV27 and TRBJ2-2, with unresolved D. Germline loops: CDR1 MNHEY, CDR2 SMNVEV (reference sequence). This CDR3 is 14 amino acids long. V was clipped by 7 bases and J by 0 bases, with 9 bases between them. Here the CDR3 reads CASTRIANTGELFF. The CDR3 DNA sequence: TGTGCCAGCACGCGGATCGCGAACACCGGGGAGCTGTTTTTT.

This clone was detected once. The rearrangement links TRBV11-2 to TRBJ2-1, with 10 bases matching TRBD2. Germline CDR1 SGHAT, CDR2 FQNNGV. This CDR3 has 15 residues. After removal of 5 bases from V and 3 bases from J, the junction contained 4 bases not matched to a gene. CDR3 in amino acids: CASSPLAGFYNEQFF. The CDR3 nucleotides read TGTGCCAGCAGCCCACTAGCGGGGTTCTACAATGAGCAGTTCTTC. The full variable domain, completed using reference TRBV11-2 and TRBJ2-1, is EAGVAQSPRYKIIEKRQSVAFWCNPISGHATLYWYQQILGQGPKLLIQFQNNGVVDDSQLPKDRFSAERLKGVDSTLKIQPAKLEDSAVYLCASSPLAGFYNEQFFGPGTRLTVL.

The rearrangement uses TRBV7-2 and TRBJ1-2, with D unresolved. CDR1 and CDR2 (germline): SGHTA, FQGNSA. Trimming removed 1 base at V and 11 bases at J, with 17 bases between. The CDR3 is made up of 14 amino acids. The CDR3 coding sequence is TGTGCCAGCAGCTTAGGCTCGACTTCCTCGGAGTACACCTTC. Its protein is CASSLGSTSSEYTF.

Points on this clone: Other DNA sequences within the sample encode an identical CDR3. The chain recombines TRBV5-1 with TRBJ1-1; 7 bases are shared with TRBD1. This CDR3 region has 14 residues. Germline V gene sequence: CDR1 SGHRS, CDR2 YFSETQ. The trim removed 4 bases at V and 1 base at J, leaving 4 bases unmatched. The CDR3 region has the DNA TGCGCCAGCAGCCCGGGGACAGCGAACACTGAAGCTTTCTTT. Translated: CASSPGTANTEAFF. The whole variable domain, remainder taken from reference TRBV5-1 and TRBJ1-1, is KAGVTQTPRYLIKTRGQQVTLSCSPISGHRSVSWYQQTPGQGLQFLFEYFSETQRNKGNFPGRFSGRQFSNSRSEMNVSTLELGDSALYLCASSPGTANTEAFFGQGTRLTVV.

This clone turned up a few times. This sequence joins TRBV13 and TRBJ2-3; no firm D call. V was trimmed by 5 bases and J by 3 bases, leaving 9 bases between them. From germline, CDR1 is PRHDT and CDR2 FYEKMQ (reference sequence). The CDR3 sequence is 13 residues long. The CDR3 nucleotides read TGTGCCAGCAGCCCTCGCGTGACAGATACGCAGTATTTT. Its protein product is CASSPRVTDTQYF.

This rearrangement joins TRBV6-6 to TRBJ2-7; D not certain. The CDR3 has 11 residues. V was trimmed by 5 bases and J by 7 bases, leaving 9 bases between them. CDR1 and CDR2 (germline): MNHNY, SVGAGI (reference sequence). Here the CDR3 reads CASSIGEEQYF. For the CDR3, the DNA is TGTGCCAGCAGTATTGGTGAGGAGCAGTACTTC.

The rearrangement joins TRBV6-4 to TRBJ2-1; TRBD2 agrees at 8 bases. Trimming cost V 5 bases and J 6 bases; bases outside gene matches: 6. The CDR3 spans 14 residues. Germline CDR1 MRHNA, CDR2 SNTAGT. CDR3 nucleotides: TGTGCCAGCAGTTATAGCGGGGAGTCCAATGAGCAGTTCTTC. It encodes CASSYSGESNEQFF.

The rearrangement joins TRBV10-3 to TRBJ2-3; 9 bases are shared with TRBD2. With V trimmed by 4 bases and J by 4 bases, 6 bases remained unmatched. Per germline, CDR1 ENHRY and CDR2 SYGVKD. CDR3 length equals 15 residues. The DNA of the CDR3 is TGTGCCATCAGTGGTACTAGCGGGCGGCCAGATACGCAGTATTTT. This codes for CAISGTSGRPDTQYF.

For the CDR3, the DNA is TGTGCCAGCAGTGACCTGCGCCGGAGCGGTGGCTACACCTTC. This codes for CASSDLRRSGGYTF. This chain joins TRBV6-1 and TRBJ1-2; D gene ambiguous. Germline V gives CDR1 MNHNS, CDR2 SASEGT. CDR3 length: 14 residues. The V and J ends lost 3 bases and 7 bases respectively, with 15 bases between them.

This chain connects TRBV5-1 to TRBJ1-1, with a tentative D call TRBD1 (6 bases). The CDR3 length is 15 residues. The V and J ends lost 4 bases and 0 bases respectively, with 13 bases between them. Germline CDR1 and CDR2: SGHRS and YFSETQ. This chain's CDR3 is CASSPGDMLNTEAFF. CDR3 nucleotides: TGCGCCAGCAGCCCTGGGGACATGTTGAACACTGAAGCTTTCTTT.

This clone was detected only a few times. The chain recombines TRBV5-4 with TRBJ1-1, with 11 nucleotides matching TRBD1. V lost 4 bases, J lost 4 bases, and 9 bases stayed unmatched. The CDR3 consists of 16 residues. Germline V gene sequence: CDR1 SGHNT, CDR2 YYREEE (reference sequence). CDR3 sequence reads: CASSQDEGTGGTEAFF. The CDR3, as DNA: TGTGCCAGCAGCCAAGATGAGGGGACAGGGGGCACTGAAGCTTTCTTT.

The rearrangement joins TRBV5-6 to TRBJ2-7, with 10 positions matching TRBD2. The CDR3 extends over 16 amino acids. Germline V gene lookup returns CDR1 SGHDT and CDR2 YYEEEE. V lost 6 bases and J lost 4; bases outside the gene matches: 13. This chain's CDR3 is CASNKRLAGPMYEQYF. The CDR3, as DNA: TGTGCCAGCAATAAGAGACTAGCGGGCCCCATGTACGAGCAGTACTTC.

This clone was observed once. CDR3 region: CASSSGAYNEQFF. In DNA form, the CDR3 reads TGTGCCAGCAGTAGCGGGGCTTACAATGAGCAGTTCTTC. The chain couples TRBV6-4 to TRBJ2-1; 7 nucleotides line up with TRBD2. The CDR3 contains 13 residues. V shed 5 bases and J 4 bases; nucleotides not matched to a gene: 2. From germline, CDR1 is MRHNA and CDR2 SNTAGT.